The T cell receptor beta chain under discussion was sequenced for a study of shared clonotypes between healthy human individuals. Study-level background: The study used three CD4 naive, three CD4 memory, two CD8 naive and one CD8 memory plate per donor. Points from the study as a whole: Generation probability values for non-shared clonotypes were lower than those for clonotypes shared by all four donors.

Germline CDR1 is WSHSY and CDR2 is SAAADI. CDR3 size: 14 residues. Trimming removed 6 bases from V and 6 bases from J, with 18 bases in between. Among the donors, all were Caucasian adults who lived in Nashville, Tennessee. Libraries were prepared by immunoSEQ multiplex PCR; TCRdb keeps only in-frame clonotypes and omits some of them. The sample has roughly 2.2 million clones, 93% seen once; the top ten hold under 0.45%. Concerning this clone: Its antigen is currently unknown.

The J gene is TRBJ2-7, the V gene TRBV10-2; D is perhaps TRBD2 (5 bases). Sequenced sample: naive CD4+ T cells from PBMCs. Subset in this sample: CD45RA+ positively selected. This sequence was found in a man between 18 and 29 years old in good health. Some clones in this sample may be carry-over from other donors' samples. The CDR3 sequence: CASSPSERAGEQYF. For the CDR3, the DNA is TGCGCCAGCAGCCCCTCCGAACGCGCGGGCGAGCAGTACTTC.